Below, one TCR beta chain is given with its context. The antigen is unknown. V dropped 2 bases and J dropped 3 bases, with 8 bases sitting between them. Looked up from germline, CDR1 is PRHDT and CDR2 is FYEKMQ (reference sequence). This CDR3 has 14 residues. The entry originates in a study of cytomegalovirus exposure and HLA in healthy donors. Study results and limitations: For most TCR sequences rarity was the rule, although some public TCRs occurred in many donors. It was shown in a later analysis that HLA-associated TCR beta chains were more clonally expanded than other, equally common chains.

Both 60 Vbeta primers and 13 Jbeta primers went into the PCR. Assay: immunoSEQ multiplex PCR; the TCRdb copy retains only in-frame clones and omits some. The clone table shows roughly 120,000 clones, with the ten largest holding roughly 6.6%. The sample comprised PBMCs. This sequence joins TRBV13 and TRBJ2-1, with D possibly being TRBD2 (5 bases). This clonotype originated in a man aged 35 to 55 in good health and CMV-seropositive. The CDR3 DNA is TGTGCCAGCAGCTTACTGGAGGACTACAATGAGCAGTTCTTC. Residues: CASSLLEDYNEQFF.